These 20 T cell receptor beta chains were sequenced from one sample in a study of OX40 agonist ivuxolimab in advanced cancers. Assay used: immunoSEQ multiplex PCR; TCRdb lists only in-frame clones, some missing. The sample includes about 27,000 clones, 70% to 85% of them seen just once. Sequenced material: CD4+ or CD8+ T cells sorted from blood, taken in a trial of the OX40 agonist ivuxolimab. The receptors were gathered from an adult with an advanced solid tumor such as melanoma, head and neck, liver or kidney cancer.

The CDR3 DNA is TGTGCCAGCAGTGTGCGGCGACAGGGGGCCCGACGAAATGGCTACACCTTC. The encoded protein is CASSVRRQGARRNGYTF. The rearrangement uses TRBV2 and TRBJ1-2; TRBD1 aligns across 10 bases. With V trimmed by 4 bases and J by 6 bases, 14 bases remained unmatched. The CDR3 is made up of 17 amino acids. Germline V gene lookup returns CDR1 SNHLY and CDR2 FYNNEI.

By share, this clone counts as medium-sized (0.01 to 0.1%). V is TRBV14 and J is TRBJ1-1, with 7 bases identical to TRBD1. The CDR3 length is 14 residues. After removal of 3 bases from V and 2 bases from J, the junction contained 3 bases not matched to a gene. Germline V lookup: CDR1 SGHDN, CDR2 FVKESK. The CDR3 sequence is CASSHNRGNTEAFF. CDR3 DNA: TGTGCCAGCAGCCACAACAGGGGCAACACTGAAGCTTTCTTT.

This clone came up once. The chain recombines TRBV2 with TRBJ1-1, with D possibly matching TRBD1 (6 bases). Trimming took 7 bases from V and 6 from J, leaving 9 bases between them. Germline CDR1 SNHLY, CDR2 FYNNEI. The CDR3 has 11 residues. The CDR3 here is CASIRGPEAFF. The CDR3 coding sequence is TGTGCCAGCATCCGGGGGCCTGAAGCTTTCTTT.

Judged by abundance, this clone is medium-sized. The chain joins TRBV7-9 to TRBJ1-6, with D perhaps matching TRBD1 (6 bases). The V and J ends lost 5 bases and 10 bases respectively, with 24 bases between them. This CDR3 contains 17 residues. Germline-derived CDR1 and CDR2 are SEHNR and FQNEAQ (reference sequence). CDR3 nucleotide sequence: TGTGCCAGCAGCCCAAGTGCGGGGGCGACGTGGCAGTCACCCCTCCACTTT. Translating it yields CASSPSAGATWQSPLHF.

The rearrangement uses TRBV15 and TRBJ1-5; D might be TRBD1 (5 bases). Germline V gene lookup returns CDR1 LNHNV and CDR2 YYDKDF (reference sequence). Deletions cut 8 bases from V and 5 bases from J, with 19 bases between. This CDR3 comprises 15 residues. The CDR3 DNA follows: TGTGCCACCGCAGTATGGCAGGGTGGTTATCAGCCCCAGCATTTT. Translated, it gives CATAVWQGGYQPQHF.

By share of the sample, this clone is medium-sized. The chain couples TRBV5-4 to TRBJ2-7; 8 positions agree with TRBD2. This CDR3 contains 14 residues. V lost 0 bases, J lost 6 bases, and 5 bases stayed unmatched. The V gene's germline CDR1 is SGHNT and CDR2 YYREEE (reference sequence). In DNA form, the CDR3 reads TGTGCCAGCAGCTTGGGACTAGCGCCAGGCGAGCAGTACTTC. As protein: CASSLGLAPGEQYF.

Here the CDR3 DNA reads TGTGCCAGCAGAGGACAGGGGAATCAGCCCCAGCATTTT. It translates to CASRGQGNQPQHF. The chain recombines TRBV6-6 with TRBJ1-5; TRBD1 agrees at 9 bases. V was pared by 6 bases and J by 4 bases, with 1 base of the junction left unmatched. CDR3 size: 13 residues. Germline assignment: CDR1 MNHNY and CDR2 SVGAGI (reference sequence).

This clone was detected once. The CDR3 DNA follows: TGCGCCAGCAGCCCCGGGGCAAGTGGAGAGACCCAGTACTTC. Protein sequence: CASSPGASGETQYF. This chain links TRBV5-1 with TRBJ2-5; the D gene could be TRBD1 or TRBD2 (5 bases each). The V gene's germline CDR1 is SGHRS and CDR2 YFSETQ. The CDR3 length is 14 residues. V lost 4 bases and J 4 bases, leaving 14 bases between the germline ends.

This chain uses TRBV4-1 with TRBJ2-3; D unclear. The germline V gene has CDR1 MGHRA and CDR2 YSYEKL. Trimming shortened V by 10 bases and J by 0 bases, and 17 bases separated the two germline ends. The CDR3 loop spans 15 amino acids. The CDR3 DNA is TGCGCCATTGCAGTGAGCGCGCATAGCACAGATACGCAGTATTTT. Its protein is CAIAVSAHSTDTQYF.

The chain carries TRBV2 and TRBJ2-5; 7 nucleotides line up with TRBD2. The CDR3 loop spans 16 amino acids. J gave up 5 bases and V 0 bases, and 9 bases lay outside the gene matches. Germline CDR1 SNHLY, CDR2 FYNNEI. CDR3 residues: CASSEALGGVWETQYF. For the CDR3, the DNA is TGTGCCAGCAGTGAAGCGCTTGGGGGGGTTTGGGAGACCCAGTACTTC.

The gene calls are TRBV7-9 and TRBJ2-4; 9 bases match TRBD2. CDR3 size: 15 residues. Germline-derived CDR1 and CDR2 are SEHNR and FQNEAQ (reference sequence). The trim removed 5 bases at V and 5 bases at J, leaving 7 bases unmatched. CDR3 in DNA: TGTGCCAGCAGCACCCCACTAGCGGGCCAAAACATTCAGTACTTC. This sequence encodes CASSTPLAGQNIQYF.

V is TRBV5-1 and J is TRBJ2-5, with D possibly being TRBD2 (7 bases). The CDR3 length is 16 residues. Trimming removed 0 bases from V and 7 bases from J, with 19 bases in between. Germline V gives CDR1 SGHRS, CDR2 YFSETQ. In nucleotides, the CDR3 is TGCGCCAGCAGCTTGGAGTCGGCGGGGGCGTTTGGGACCCAGTACTTC. It yields the protein CASSLESAGAFGTQYF.

V is TRBV5-6 and J is TRBJ1-1; TRBD1 aligns across 8 bases. Germline V lookup: CDR1 SGHDT, CDR2 YYEEEE. Trimming at V came to 3 bases and at J to 6 bases, leaving 7 bases not matched to a gene. The CDR3 contains 14 residues. The DNA of the CDR3 is TGTGCCAGCAGCTCACCGGGACAGGCCGCTGAAGCTTTCTTT. Protein sequence: CASSSPGQAAEAFF.

CDR3 nucleotide sequence: TGCGCCAGCAGCCAAGGGACTAGCGGAACCTACGAGCAGTACTTC. Its protein product is CASSQGTSGTYEQYF. J is TRBJ2-7 and V is TRBV4-1; TRBD2 agrees at 10 bases. The CDR3 has 15 residues. In germline, CDR1 is MGHRA, CDR2 YSYEKL. The V and J ends lost 1 base and 2 bases, in that order; junction bases with no gene match: 2.

The V call is TRBV27, the J call TRBJ2-1; 10 bases fit TRBD1. V trimming: 2 bases; J trimming: 8 bases; junction bases outside the gene matches: 6. Germline CDR1 and CDR2: MNHEY and SMNVEV (reference sequence). The CDR3 sequence is 15 residues long. The CDR3 DNA reads as TGTGCCAGCAGTTTAAGAGACAGGGGGCTTGATGAGCAGTTCTTC. This translates into CASSLRDRGLDEQFF.

The J gene is TRBJ2-5, the V gene TRBV6-6; 8 nucleotides align to TRBD1. The V gene's germline CDR1 is MNHNY and CDR2 SVGAGI (reference sequence). V gave up 0 bases and J gave up 3 bases; unmatched junction bases: 3. The CDR3 runs 15 residues. The CDR3 protein is CASSYSRQGKETQYF. CDR3 coding DNA: TGTGCCAGCAGTTACTCGAGACAGGGGAAAGAGACCCAGTACTTC.

This sequence joins TRBV6-6 and TRBJ2-7, with 8 positions matching TRBD2. This CDR3 contains 16 residues. V dropped 1 base and J dropped 5; count of bases not matched to a gene: 10. The germline gives CDR1 MNHNY, CDR2 SVGAGI (reference sequence). CDR3 in amino acids: CASSYYIAGPKDEQYF. The CDR3 coding sequence is TGTGCCAGCAGTTACTACATAGCGGGACCAAAGGACGAGCAGTACTTC.

The chain employs TRBV13 and TRBJ2-5; TRBD2 matches 11 bases. Germline V gives CDR1 PRHDT, CDR2 FYEKMQ (reference sequence). Unmatched junction bases numbered 4, after V lost 5 bases and J lost 2 bases. The CDR3 consists of 15 residues. CDR3: CASSGWTSGQETQYF. Here the CDR3 DNA reads TGTGCCAGCAGCGGCTGGACTAGCGGGCAAGAGACCCAGTACTTC.

This clone was observed at least ten times. Other nucleotide sequences in the sample specify the same CDR3. CDR3 region: CASSYRNQGDEQYF. The CDR3 DNA is TGTGCCAGCAGTTATAGAAATCAGGGTGACGAGCAGTACTTC. The chain links TRBV6-5 to TRBJ2-7, with D possibly TRBD1 on 5 matching bases. The CDR3 contains 14 residues. The V end lost 3 bases, the J end lost 5 bases, and 14 bases lay between the germline ends. The germline V gene has CDR1 MNHEY and CDR2 SVGAGI.

The chain links TRBV4-1 to TRBJ1-2; D is unresolved. CDR1 is MGHRA, CDR2 YSYEKL, per germline. The CDR3 runs to 16 residues. The germline V and J ends were trimmed by 3 bases and 6 bases, with 20 bases remaining between them. CDR3: CASSHPRTGSRDGYTF. The DNA of the CDR3 is TGCGCCAGCAGCCATCCAAGGACGGGAAGTCGGGATGGCTACACCTTC.